This TCR beta chain was captured by sequencing in a study of T cell responses to AZD1222 COVID-19 vaccine. The method was immunoSEQ multiplex PCR; TCRdb's version includes in-frame clones alone and lacks a portion of them. The sample records 150,000 to 200,000 clones, 88% being singletons. Study outcomes and limitations: Baseline antibody screening turned up just a handful of seropositive AZD1222 recipients. Increased Spike-specific TCR breadth and depth were observed after two AZD1222 doses.

A word on this clone: Its antigen is as yet unknown.

With 0 bases removed from V and 9 bases from J, the gap between germline ends came to 10 bases. The CDR3 has 13 amino acids. Germline V gives CDR1 SGHDT, CDR2 YYEEEE. The rearrangement joins TRBV5-6 to TRBJ1-5, with D unresolved. The TCR originated in an adult who received the AZD1222 COVID-19 vaccine. The sample was peripheral blood, taken 28 days after the second AZD1222 dose. The CDR3 DNA reads TGTGCCAGCAGCTTGGCGGCTTCCGGGCCCCAGCATTTT. Amino acid sequence: CASSLAASGPQHF.